This is a list of T cell receptor beta chains from one sample in a study of blood T cells in healthy people across ages. From the 5' RACE reads, TCRdb called clonotypes with MiXCR, one entry per CDR3 protein. The sample carries about 830,000 distinct CDR3 sequences, around two thirds recorded once. The sequenced sample was blood. Every receptor here comes from a man between 25 and 39 years old in good health. The CDR3 runs from the conserved cysteine through the conserved F or W. D genes are given only for firm matches. Expanded clones get a size class; other rows say once, few or many, or leave the size out.

NA	TRBV7-2	TRBD2	TRBJ2-3	TGTGCCAGCACCCGGGACTACCTTAGCACAGATACGCAGTATTTT	CASTRDYLSTDTQYF
NA	TRBV20-1	NA	TRBJ2-3	TGCAGTGTCACACCCGTCAGGGGGGTGGATACGCAGTATTTT	CSVTPVRGVDTQYF
NA	TRBV11-1	NA	TRBJ2-2	TGTGCCAGCACCACAGTCAACACCGGGGAGCTGTTTTTT	CASTTVNTGELFF
NA	TRBV9	TRBD2	TRBJ2-1	TGTGCCAACAGCGAGCGGGGGAGCTCCTACAATGAGCAGTTCTTC	CANSERGSSYNEQFF
few	TRBV29-1	TRBD1	TRBJ2-7	TGCAGCGTTGAATTCGAAGGGGGCCCGAGGTCCTACGAGCAGTACTTC	CSVEFEGGPRSYEQYF
NA	TRBV3-1	NA	TRBJ2-7	TGTGCCAGCACCAAGGGGGGGAGTTCCTACGAGCAGTACTTC	CASTKGGSSYEQYF
once	TRBV7-8	TRBD1	TRBJ2-3	TGTGCCAGCAGCTTTAGGGGGCTCCCCACAGATACGCAGTATTTT	CASSFRGLPTDTQYF
NA	TRBV27	NA	TRBJ1-4	TGTGCCAGCAGTTTATCGAGGGGGACTGGTGAAAAACTGTTTTTT	CASSLSRGTGEKLFF
NA	TRBV5-1	TRBD2	TRBJ2-1	TGCGCCAGCAGCTTGGTTAGCGGGGGGTATGCCTACAATGAGCAGTTCTTC	CASSLVSGGYAYNEQFF
NA	TRBV10-3	NA	TRBJ2-1	TGTGCCAGCAGAGAGCCCCAAGACAATGAGCAGTTCTTC	CASREPQDNEQFF
few	TRBV20-1	NA	TRBJ2-4	TGCAGTGGTCGAGGCAACAAGAACATTCAGTACTTC	CSGRGNKNIQYF
NA	TRBV12-3/TRBV12-4	NA	TRBJ2-5	TGTGCCAGCAGGTCCGACGTGGAGACCCAGTACTTC	CASRSDVETQYF
NA	TRBV28	NA	TRBJ1-2	TGTGCCAGCAGTTTAGGGGGGGGGCGTAGCTATGGCTACACCTTC	CASSLGGGRSYGYTF
NA	TRBV4-3	NA	TRBJ2-3	TGCGCCAGCAGCCAACAAGCATCAGATACGCAGTATTTT	CASSQQASDTQYF
NA	TRBV19	NA	TRBJ2-3	TGTGCCAGTAGTCACCGGGACCCTAGCACAGATACGCAGTATTTT	CASSHRDPSTDTQYF
NA	TRBV28	NA	TRBJ1-4	TGTGCCAGCCGACTCACTTTTGCAACTAATGAAAAACTGTTTTTT	CASRLTFATNEKLFF
NA	TRBV11-3	TRBD2	TRBJ2-7	TGTGCCAGCAGCCCGACTAGCGCCATAGAGCAGTACTTC	CASSPTSAIEQYF
NA	TRBV30	TRBD1	TRBJ1-5	TGTGCCTGGACCGGGACAGCCCGCAATCAGCCCCAGCATTTT	CAWTGTARNQPQHF
few	TRBV6-5	TRBD1	TRBJ2-7	TGTGCCAGCAGACGACAGGGCTCCTACGAGCAGTACTTC	CASRRQGSYEQYF
NA	TRBV3-1	NA	TRBJ2-7	TGTGCCAGCAGGGGACGGCTGGTTCGGGAGCAGTACTTC	CASRGRLVREQYF
NA	TRBV9	TRBD2	TRBJ2-2	TGTGCCAGCAGCGTTCGACTAGCGGAGAACACCGGGGAGCTGTTTTTT	CASSVRLAENTGELFF
few	TRBV12-3/TRBV12-4	NA	TRBJ1-2	TGTGCCAGCAGTCAGGTTCGAGCCCTCTCTGGCTACACCTTC	CASSQVRALSGYTF
few	TRBV28	NA	TRBJ1-2	TGTGCCAGCAGTTTTTGGAACTATGGCTACACCTTC	CASSFWNYGYTF
NA	TRBV19	TRBD1	TRBJ2-6	TGTGCCAGTATCGGACAGGGGGCAGATGGGGCCAACGTCCTGACTTTC	CASIGQGADGANVLTF
once	TRBV11-2	TRBD1	TRBJ2-1	TGTGCCAGCAGCCAGAGGGGGACAGGGGGCAGTGAGCAGTTCTTC	CASSQRGTGGSEQFF
few	TRBV20-1	TRBD1	TRBJ2-3	TGCAGTGCTATGAACAGGGGGGCAGATACGCAGTATTTT	CSAMNRGADTQYF
NA	TRBV7-2	TRBD1	TRBJ2-7	TGTGCCAGCAGCGGAACAGGGGGCACATCCTACGAGCAGTACTTC	CASSGTGGTSYEQYF
few	TRBV4-2	TRBD2	TRBJ2-7	TGTGCCAGCAGCCAAGATAGGGGGGGACTAGTCAGCTACGAGCAGTACTTC	CASSQDRGGLVSYEQYF
once	TRBV2	TRBD2	TRBJ2-3	TGTGCCAGCAGGGCCCCGGGGGGAGCAGATACGCAGTATTTT	CASRAPGGADTQYF
NA	TRBV20-1	TRBD2	TRBJ2-1	TGCAGCGCGACTAGCGCATATGAGCAGTTCTTC	CSATSAYEQFF
NA	TRBV12-3/TRBV12-4	NA	TRBJ2-7	TGTGCCAGCAGTCAAGGACAGTTGGAGCAGTACTTC	CASSQGQLEQYF
NA	TRBV20-1	NA	TRBJ1-2	TGCAGTGCTAGAGATCGATCGGGCAGGGACGGAGGCTACACCTTC	CSARDRSGRDGGYTF
once	TRBV5-1	NA	TRBJ2-7	TGCGCCAGCAGCTTTCGTGACAAAGGCGACGAGCAGTACTTC	CASSFRDKGDEQYF
few	TRBV7-2	TRBD2	TRBJ2-4	TGTGCCAGCAGCCCAGGGACTAGCGGGGTAGCCAAAAACATTCAGTACTTC	CASSPGTSGVAKNIQYF
NA	TRBV7-3	TRBD2	TRBJ2-5	TGCGCCAGCAGCCCTACTAGCGGACAAGAGACCCAGTACTTC	CASSPTSGQETQYF
NA	TRBV6-2/TRBV6-3	NA	TRBJ2-2	TGTGCCAGCAGTTACGTGGCGACCGGGGAGCTGTTTTTT	CASSYVATGELFF
few	TRBV20-1	NA	TRBJ2-7	TGCAGTGCTCCACCGGACAGACCCTACGAGCAGTACTTC	CSAPPDRPYEQYF
NA	TRBV12-3/TRBV12-4	NA	TRBJ1-1	TGTGCCAGCAGTATCCTTCTGACCGAAGCTTTCTTT	CASSILLTEAFF
NA	TRBV6-8	NA	TRBJ2-1	TGTGCCAGCAGTTACTCAGCCCAGGGGGGCAATGAGCAGTTCTTC	CASSYSAQGGNEQFF
few	TRBV7-9	NA	TRBJ1-1	TGTGCCAGCAGTTTACCAGGGAACACTGAAGCTTTCTTT	CASSLPGNTEAFF
NA	TRBV9	TRBD1	TRBJ2-1	TGTGCCAGCAGCGGGGCCGGGACAGCCTACAATGAGCAGTTCTTC	CASSGAGTAYNEQFF
NA	TRBV4-3	NA	TRBJ2-3	TGCGCCAGCAGCCAAGCAGTACAGGGAGATCTGGCTACGCAGTATTTT	CASSQAVQGDLATQYF
NA	TRBV20-1	TRBD1	TRBJ2-7	TGCAGTGCCCTGGACAGGGCCGCGGACGAGCAGTACTTC	CSALDRAADEQYF
NA	TRBV9	TRBD1	TRBJ1-2	TGTGCCAGCAGCCCTACTGGGGGGACAGGGGCTAACTATGGCTACACCTTC	CASSPTGGTGANYGYTF
NA	TRBV6-2/TRBV6-3	NA	TRBJ2-3	TGTGCCAGCAGTTCTACCGGCCGTGGCACAGATACGCAGTATTTT	CASSSTGRGTDTQYF
NA	TRBV29-1	NA	TRBJ2-1	TGCAGCGTCCGGGCCGGGATCGGTGAGCAGTTCTTC	CSVRAGIGEQFF
NA	TRBV28	TRBD1	TRBJ2-7	TGTGCCAGCAGGAGTGGGGACAGGGCCTACGAGCAGTACTTC	CASRSGDRAYEQYF
NA	TRBV3-1	TRBD1	TRBJ1-2	TGTGCCAGCAGCCCGTCGACAGGGGGTCAGGATGGCTACACCTTC	CASSPSTGGQDGYTF
NA	TRBV12-3/TRBV12-4	NA	TRBJ2-1	TGTGCCAGCAGCTTTCCCCCACAATATCTCTACAATGAGCAGTTCTTC	CASSFPPQYLYNEQFF
NA	TRBV20-1	TRBD1	TRBJ2-7	TGCAGTGCCTTATTACCGGGACAGTCCTACGAGCAGTACTTC	CSALLPGQSYEQYF
NA	TRBV3-1	NA	TRBJ2-7	TGTGCCAGCAGCCCTCCCAACCGGGACGGAGTCTCCTACGAGCAGTACTTC	CASSPPNRDGVSYEQYF